Below are 19 T cell receptor beta chains sequenced from a single sample in a study of T cells in localized non-small cell lung cancer. Clones were sequenced by immunoSEQ multiplex PCR, and TCRdb holds only the in-frame ones, with some missing. The sample shows about 950 clones, roughly 25% of them seen only once. This sample comprised normal lung tissue next to the tumor, obtained before any cancer treatment. The receptors were sampled from a female donor aged 60 or older with stage I lung adenocarcinoma.

By share, this clone counts as medium-sized. The V and J genes are TRBV11-3 and TRBJ2-2, with 9 bases fitting TRBD1. This CDR3 has 17 residues. The V gene end was trimmed by 3 bases and the J gene end by 3 bases; junction bases not matched to a gene: 8. Germline assignment: CDR1 SGHNT and CDR2 YENEEA. DNA of the CDR3: TGTGCCAGCAGCTTGGGACAGGGCCACCTAGACACCGGGGAGCTGTTTTTT. It is translated as CASSLGQGHLDTGELFF.

On this clone itself: Different DNA sequences within this sample yield the same CDR3. This chain connects TRBV9 to TRBJ2-1; D gene ambiguous. Germline V gene lookup returns CDR1 SGDLS and CDR2 YYNGEE. V was pared by 0 bases and J by 8 bases, with 15 bases between. The CDR3 runs to 15 residues. In DNA, the CDR3 is TGTGCCAGCAGCGTAGATCCCCTTCCAAGCGATGAGCAGTTCTTC. This gives the protein CASSVDPLPSDEQFF. Combining the CDR3 with reference TRBV9 and TRBJ2-1 gives the whole variable domain DSGVTQTPKHLITATGQRVTLRCSPRSGDLSVYWYQQSLDQGLQFLIQYYNGEERAKGNILERFSAQQFPDLHSELNLSSLELGDSALYFCASSVDPLPSDEQFFGPGTRLTVL.

The V gene is TRBV5-1, the J gene TRBJ1-4; the D gene is possibly TRBD1 (5 bases). The V and J ends lost 5 bases and 8 bases respectively, with 19 bases between them. This CDR3 contains 15 residues. The germline gives CDR1 SGHRS, CDR2 YFSETQ. CDR3 nucleotide sequence: TGCGCCAGCAGTGTTACAGGAGCGACTCAAGAAAAACTGTTTTTT. It codes for CASSVTGATQEKLFF.

There are a few counts of this clone. This sequence joins TRBV6-7 and TRBJ2-7; the D is unclear. TRBV6-7 is known as an ORF, though its function is uncertain. The CDR3 spans 11 residues. Trimming pared 6 bases from V and 2 bases from J, leaving 5 bases between. CDR3 sequence: CASRAAYEQYF. The CDR3 DNA follows: TGTGCCAGCAGGGCCGCCTACGAGCAGTACTTC.

In its sample, this clone was seen a few times. The read includes an ambiguous or uncalled nucleotide; its amino acid is shown as X. The chain combines TRBV11-3 with TRBJ2-4; TRBD2 might be the D (6 bases). Deletions cut 2 bases from V and 8 bases from J, with 16 bases between. The length of the CDR3 is 15 residues. Germline V gives CDR1 SGHNT, CDR2 YENEEA. The CDR3 nucleotides read TGTGCCAGCAGCTTAAACGGAGGGGTGGGSGACATTCAGTACTTC. Translating it yields CASSLNGGVXDIQYF. The whole CDR3 protein reads CASSLNGGVGDIQYF.

The V and J genes are TRBV28 and TRBJ2-6; D call uncertain. This CDR3 region has 15 residues. V was pared by 2 bases and J by 0 bases, with 5 bases between. CDR1 and CDR2 (germline): MDHEN, SYDVKM. The CDR3: CASSLQPSGANVLTF. The CDR3 DNA follows: TGTGCCAGCAGTTTACAACCCTCTGGGGCCAACGTCCTGACTTTC.

This clone is judged medium-sized (0.01 to 0.1%). CDR3 bases: TGTGCCAGCAGGCCGCCCAGGCGTGCAGGTGAAAAACTGTTTTTT. Its translation: CASRPPRRAGEKLFF. The V call is TRBV6-8, the J call TRBJ1-4; D not certain. Germline loops: CDR1 MNHGY, CDR2 SAAAGT. The V end was cut by 6 bases, the J end by 7 bases, with 18 bases between. CDR3 length equals 15 residues.

V is TRBV15 and J is TRBJ2-1; 8 bases line up with TRBD2. J lost 8 bases, V lost 2 bases, and 8 bases had no gene match. Germline lookup yields CDR1 LNHNV and CDR2 YYDKDF (reference sequence). CDR3 length equals 15 residues. CDR3 amino acids: CATSRIYGGEYEQFF. CDR3 DNA: TGTGCCACCAGCAGAATTTACGGGGGGGAATATGAGCAGTTCTTC.

The chain joins TRBV28 to TRBJ2-7, with 9 bases lining up with TRBD2. The ends lost 6 bases at V and 4 bases at J; junction bases unmatched: 10. The CDR3 covers 15 residues. In germline, CDR1 is MDHEN, CDR2 SYDVKM. CDR3 in amino acids: CASSPGGSGSYEQYF. Here the CDR3 DNA reads TGTGCCAGCAGCCCGGGTGGTAGCGGGAGTTACGAGCAGTACTTC.

The V gene is TRBV4-1, the J gene TRBJ1-3; D gene unclear. The CDR3 has 14 residues. CDR1 and CDR2 from the germline V gene are MGHRA and YSYEKL. With 4 bases removed from V and 0 bases from J, the gap between germline ends came to 7 bases. CDR3 DNA: TGCGCCAGCAGCCCAGTAGGCTCTGGAAACACCATATATTTT. Amino acids: CASSPVGSGNTIYF.

The chain uses TRBV11-3 and TRBJ2-1; perhaps TRBD2 as D (6 bases). The CDR3 loop spans 15 amino acids. Germline V gene lookup returns CDR1 SGHNT and CDR2 YENEEA. V was shortened by 5 bases and J by 1 base, with 12 bases between the two germline ends. The CDR3: CASSQEAGSYNEQFF. The CDR3 bases are TGTGCCAGCAGCCAGGAGGCGGGGTCCTACAATGAGCAGTTCTTC.

The chain has TRBV5-1 and TRBJ2-2; D unclear. The CDR3 has 15 residues. CDR1 SGHRS and CDR2 YFSETQ come from the germline V gene. V shed 0 bases and J shed 3 bases, with 9 bases lying between them. The CDR3 DNA sequence: TGCGCCAGCAGCTTGGCTGGGTCGGACACCGGGGAGCTGTTTTTT. Protein: CASSLAGSDTGELFF.

V gene TRBV28 combines with J gene TRBJ2-3; 10 bases align to TRBD1. Germline values: CDR1 MDHEN, CDR2 SYDVKM. There are 16 residues in the CDR3. V was pared by 5 bases and J by 5 bases, with 10 bases of the junction left unmatched. Written as DNA, the CDR3 is TGTGCCAGCAGTCCTGCCGGGACAGGGGTGGGAGATACGCAGTATTTT. Its translation: CASSPAGTGVGDTQYF.

The chain is built from TRBV6-8 and TRBJ2-3, with TRBD1 identical over 7 bases. From germline, CDR1 is MNHGY and CDR2 SAAAGT. With V trimmed by 5 bases and J by 1 base, 0 bases remained unmatched. This CDR3 spans 13 amino acids. CDR3 residues: CASSDRGTDTQYF. CDR3 nucleotide sequence: TGTGCCAGCAGTGACAGGGGCACAGATACGCAGTATTTT.

This clone qualifies as medium-sized. The V call is TRBV11-3, the J call TRBJ2-3, with no clear D. Germline V gene lookup returns CDR1 SGHNT and CDR2 YENEEA. V gave up 2 bases and J gave up 0 bases, with 9 bases separating them. The CDR3 covers 15 residues. The CDR3 DNA follows: TGTGCCAGCAGCTTACTTCCCTTTAGCACAGATACGCAGTATTTT. The encoded protein is CASSLLPFSTDTQYF.

This clone has only a few counts. This rearrangement joins TRBV6-8 to TRBJ2-1; the match to TRBD2 covers 8 bases. In germline, CDR1 is MNHGY, CDR2 SAAAGT. J was trimmed by 9 bases and V by 4 bases; bases with no gene match: 5. CDR3 length: 13 residues. The CDR3 spells CASSSGTSSEQFF. In DNA, the CDR3 is TGTGCCAGCAGTTCCGGGACTAGTAGTGAGCAGTTCTTC.

A note on this clone: An end of the junction differs from the germline gene, which may be a read error. V usage is TRBV15 and J usage is TRBJ1-1; D is possibly TRBD1 (5 bases). This CDR3 spans 14 amino acids. Per germline, CDR1 LNHNV and CDR2 YYDKDF (reference sequence). In nucleotides, the CDR3 is TGTGCCACCAGCAGAGACAGGGTGAAAACTGAAGCTTTCTTT. Translating it yields CATSRDRVKTEAFF.

This clone was counted between two and nine times. The CDR3 spells CASSGWGLVDEQFF. In nucleotides, the CDR3 is TGTGCCAGCAGCGGCTGGGGACTAGTGGATGAGCAGTTCTTC. The chain couples TRBV9 to TRBJ2-1, with 8 bases matching TRBD2. Per the germline V gene, CDR1 is SGDLS and CDR2 is YYNGEE. The CDR3 runs 14 residues. V gave up 3 bases and J gave up 8 bases; unmatched junction bases: 7.

This clone has only a few counts. The V and J genes are TRBV30 and TRBJ1-4, with TRBD1 matching over 7 bases. Germline CDR1 and CDR2: GTSNPN and SVGIG (reference sequence). Trimming removed 2 bases from V and 7 bases from J; junction bases left unmatched: 7. CDR3 length: 14 residues. The CDR3 DNA follows: TGTGCCTGGAGTCAGCAGGGGGGAAGTGAAAAACTGTTTTTT. Translating it yields CAWSQQGGSEKLFF. Looking up the rest from reference TRBV30 and TRBJ1-4 gives the full variable domain: SQTIHQWPATLVQPVGSPLSLECTVEGTSNPNLYWYRQAAGRGLQLLFYSVGIGQISSEVPQNLSASRPQDRQFILSSKKLLLSDSGFYLCAWSQQGGSEKLFFGSGTQLSVL.